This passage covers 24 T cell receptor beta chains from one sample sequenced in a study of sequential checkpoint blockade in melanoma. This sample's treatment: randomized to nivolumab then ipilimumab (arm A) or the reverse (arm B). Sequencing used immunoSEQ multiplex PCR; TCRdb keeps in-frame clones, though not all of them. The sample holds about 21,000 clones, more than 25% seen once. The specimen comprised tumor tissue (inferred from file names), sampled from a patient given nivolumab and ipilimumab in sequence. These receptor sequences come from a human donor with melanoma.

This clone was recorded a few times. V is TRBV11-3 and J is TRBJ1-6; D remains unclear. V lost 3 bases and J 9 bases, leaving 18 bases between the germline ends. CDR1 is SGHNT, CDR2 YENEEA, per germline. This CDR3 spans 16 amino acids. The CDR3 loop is CASSFRVQSPPSPLHF. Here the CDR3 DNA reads TGTGCCAGCAGCTTTAGGGTCCAGTCCCCTCCTTCACCCCTCCACTTT.

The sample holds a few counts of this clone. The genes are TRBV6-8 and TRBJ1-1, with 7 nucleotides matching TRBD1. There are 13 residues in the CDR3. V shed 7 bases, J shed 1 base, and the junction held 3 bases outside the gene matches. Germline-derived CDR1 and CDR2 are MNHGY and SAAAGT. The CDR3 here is CASIGTENTEAFF. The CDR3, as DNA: TGTGCCAGCATTGGGACAGAGAACACTGAAGCTTTCTTT.

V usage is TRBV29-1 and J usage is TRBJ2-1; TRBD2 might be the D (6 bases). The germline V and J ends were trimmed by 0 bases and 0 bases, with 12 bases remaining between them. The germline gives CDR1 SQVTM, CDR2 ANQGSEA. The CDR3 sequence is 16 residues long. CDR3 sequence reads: CSVEEASANSYNEQFF. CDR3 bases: TGCAGCGTTGAAGAGGCTAGCGCAAACTCCTACAATGAGCAGTTCTTC.

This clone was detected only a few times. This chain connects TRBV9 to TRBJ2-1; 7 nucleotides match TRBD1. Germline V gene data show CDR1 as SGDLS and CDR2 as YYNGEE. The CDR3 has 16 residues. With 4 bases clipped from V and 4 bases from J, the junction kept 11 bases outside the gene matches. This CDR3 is CASSPRSGTEYNEQFF. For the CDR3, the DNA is TGTGCCAGCAGCCCGAGATCCGGGACAGAATACAATGAGCAGTTCTTC.

CDR3 nucleotide sequence: TGTGCCAGCAGTTTCACAGCTATGAACACTGAAGCTTTCTTT. Its translation is CASSFTAMNTEAFF. The chain employs TRBV28 and TRBJ1-1; D gene unclear. CDR1 is MDHEN, CDR2 SYDVKM, per germline. The CDR3 has 14 amino acids. V dropped 3 bases and J dropped 0 bases, with 8 bases sitting between them.

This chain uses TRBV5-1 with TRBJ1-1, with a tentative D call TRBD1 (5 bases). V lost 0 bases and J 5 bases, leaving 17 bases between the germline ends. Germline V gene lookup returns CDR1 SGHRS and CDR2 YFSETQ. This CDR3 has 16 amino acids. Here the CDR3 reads CASSLERGAAGTEAFF. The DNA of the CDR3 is TGCGCCAGCAGCTTGGAGAGAGGGGCCGCGGGTACTGAAGCTTTCTTT.

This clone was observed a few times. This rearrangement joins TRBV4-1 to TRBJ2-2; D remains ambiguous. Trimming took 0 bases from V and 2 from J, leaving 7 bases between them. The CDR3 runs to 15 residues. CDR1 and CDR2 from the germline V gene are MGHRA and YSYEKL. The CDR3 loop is CASSQDRYNTGELFF. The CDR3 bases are TGCGCCAGCAGCCAAGACAGATACAACACCGGGGAGCTGTTTTTT.

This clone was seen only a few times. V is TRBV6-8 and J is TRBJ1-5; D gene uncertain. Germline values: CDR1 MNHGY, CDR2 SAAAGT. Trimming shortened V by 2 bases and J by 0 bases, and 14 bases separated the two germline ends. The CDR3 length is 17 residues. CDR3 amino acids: CASSYNAPAYSNQPQHF. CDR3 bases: TGTGCCAGCAGTTACAACGCCCCGGCTTATAGCAATCAGCCCCAGCATTTT.

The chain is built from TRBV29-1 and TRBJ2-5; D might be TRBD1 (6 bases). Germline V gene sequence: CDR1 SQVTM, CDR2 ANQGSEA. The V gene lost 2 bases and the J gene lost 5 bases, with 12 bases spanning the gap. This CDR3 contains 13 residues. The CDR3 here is CSVERARGETQYF. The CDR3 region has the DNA TGCAGCGTTGAAAGGGCCAGGGGCGAGACCCAGTACTTC.

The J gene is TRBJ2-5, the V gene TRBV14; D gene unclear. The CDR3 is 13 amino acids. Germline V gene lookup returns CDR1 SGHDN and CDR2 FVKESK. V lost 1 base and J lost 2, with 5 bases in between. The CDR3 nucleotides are TGTGCCAGCAGCCAAGGGGGACAAGAGACCCAGTACTTC. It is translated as CASSQGGQETQYF.

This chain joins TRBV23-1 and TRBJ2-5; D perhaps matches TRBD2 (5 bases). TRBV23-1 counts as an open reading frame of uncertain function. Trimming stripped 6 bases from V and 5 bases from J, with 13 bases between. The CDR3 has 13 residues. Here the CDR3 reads CASSFFSGETQYF. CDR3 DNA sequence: TGCGCCAGCAGCTTTTTCAGCGGTGAGACCCAGTACTTC.

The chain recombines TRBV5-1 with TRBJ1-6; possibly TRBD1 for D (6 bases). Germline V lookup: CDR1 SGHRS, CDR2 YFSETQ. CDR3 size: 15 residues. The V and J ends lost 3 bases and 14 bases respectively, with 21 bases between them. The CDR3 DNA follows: TGCGCCAGCAGCTCCGGTCGGGGCGGTGAGGGGGCCCTCCACTTT. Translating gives CASSSGRGGEGALHF.

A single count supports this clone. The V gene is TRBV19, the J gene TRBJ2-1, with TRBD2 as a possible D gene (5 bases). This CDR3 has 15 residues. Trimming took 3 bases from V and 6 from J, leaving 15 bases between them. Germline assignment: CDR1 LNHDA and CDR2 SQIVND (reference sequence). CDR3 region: CASSISASSPNEQFF. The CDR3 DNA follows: TGTGCCAGTAGTATCTCCGCTAGCTCCCCCAATGAGCAGTTCTTC.

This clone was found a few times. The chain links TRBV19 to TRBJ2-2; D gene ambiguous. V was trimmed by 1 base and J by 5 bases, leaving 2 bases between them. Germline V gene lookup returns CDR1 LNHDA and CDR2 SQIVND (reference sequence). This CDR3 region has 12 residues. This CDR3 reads CASSIVTGELFF. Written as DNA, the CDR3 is TGTGCCAGTAGTATAGTAACCGGGGAGCTGTTTTTT.

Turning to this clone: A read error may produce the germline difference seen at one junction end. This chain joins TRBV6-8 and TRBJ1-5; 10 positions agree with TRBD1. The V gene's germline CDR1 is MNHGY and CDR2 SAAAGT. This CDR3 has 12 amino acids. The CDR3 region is CATSTGTGAQHF. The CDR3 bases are TGTGCCACCAGTACCGGGACAGGGGCCCAGCATTTT.

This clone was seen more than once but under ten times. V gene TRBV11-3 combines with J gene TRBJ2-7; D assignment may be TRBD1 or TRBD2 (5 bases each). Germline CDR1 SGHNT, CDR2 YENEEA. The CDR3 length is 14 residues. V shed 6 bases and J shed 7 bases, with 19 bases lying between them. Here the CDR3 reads CASSVSGTVLEQYF. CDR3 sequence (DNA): TGTGCCAGCAGTGTATCCGGGACGGTCCTAGAGCAGTACTTC.

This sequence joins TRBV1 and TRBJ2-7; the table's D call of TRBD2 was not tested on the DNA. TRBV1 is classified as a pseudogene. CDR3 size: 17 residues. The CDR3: CASSQVGLAGISYEQYF. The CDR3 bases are TGCGCCAGCAGCCAAGTAGGGCTAGCGGGGATCTCCTACGAGCAGTACTTC.

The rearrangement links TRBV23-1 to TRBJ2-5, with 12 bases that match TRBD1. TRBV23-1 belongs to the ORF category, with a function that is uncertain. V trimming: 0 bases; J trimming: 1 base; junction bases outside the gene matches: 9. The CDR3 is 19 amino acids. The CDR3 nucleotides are TGCGCCAGCAGTCAATCGAGAGGGGGGACAGGGGGCTTCCAAGAGACCCAGTACTTC. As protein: CASSQSRGGTGGFQETQYF.

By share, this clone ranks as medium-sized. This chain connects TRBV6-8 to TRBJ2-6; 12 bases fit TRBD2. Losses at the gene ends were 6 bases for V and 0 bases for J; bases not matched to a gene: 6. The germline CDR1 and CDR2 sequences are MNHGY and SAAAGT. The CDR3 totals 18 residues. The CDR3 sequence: CASRDRTSGVSGANVLTF. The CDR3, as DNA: TGTGCCAGCAGAGATCGGACTAGCGGGGTCTCTGGGGCCAACGTCCTGACTTTC.

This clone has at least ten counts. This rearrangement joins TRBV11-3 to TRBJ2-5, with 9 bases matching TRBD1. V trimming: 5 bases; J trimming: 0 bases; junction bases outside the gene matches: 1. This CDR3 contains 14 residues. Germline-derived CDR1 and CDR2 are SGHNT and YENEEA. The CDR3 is CASSGQGYQETQYF. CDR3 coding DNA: TGTGCCAGCAGCGGACAGGGGTACCAAGAGACCCAGTACTTC.

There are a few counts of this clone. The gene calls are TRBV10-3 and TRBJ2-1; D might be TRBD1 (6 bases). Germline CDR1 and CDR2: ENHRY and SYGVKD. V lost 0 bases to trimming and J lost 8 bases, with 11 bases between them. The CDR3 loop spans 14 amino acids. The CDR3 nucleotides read TGTGCCATCAGTGAGTCGACAGGTTTGGATGAGCAGTTCTTC. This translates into CAISESTGLDEQFF.

CDR3 sequence (DNA): TGTGCCAGTACTCCCGGAGGAGGAAACACCATATATTTT. Its translation is CASTPGGGNTIYF. The chain carries TRBV19 and TRBJ1-3; D gene ambiguous. The V end was cut by 7 bases, the J end by 4 bases, with 11 bases between. The length of the CDR3 is 13 residues. Germline V gives CDR1 LNHDA, CDR2 SQIVND (reference sequence).

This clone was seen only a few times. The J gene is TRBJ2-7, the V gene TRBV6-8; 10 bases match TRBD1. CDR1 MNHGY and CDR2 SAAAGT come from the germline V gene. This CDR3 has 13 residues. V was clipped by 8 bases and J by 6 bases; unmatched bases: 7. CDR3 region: CASERQGAREQYF. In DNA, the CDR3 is TGTGCCAGCGAGAGACAGGGGGCGCGCGAGCAGTACTTC.

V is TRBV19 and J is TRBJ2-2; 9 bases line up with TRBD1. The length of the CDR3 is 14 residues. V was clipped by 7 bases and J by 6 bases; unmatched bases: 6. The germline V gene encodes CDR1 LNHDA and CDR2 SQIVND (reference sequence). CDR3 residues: CASTRDRVAGELFF. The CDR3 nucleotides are TGTGCCAGTACCAGGGACAGGGTTGCCGGGGAGCTGTTTTTT.